Listed below are T cell receptor beta chains from one sample, sequenced in a study of early T cells in non-severe SARS-CoV-2 infection. TCRdb called the 5' RACE reads again in MiXCR, with one record for every CDR3 protein. The sample includes approximately 71,000 distinct CDR3 sequences, approximately 10% of them seen just once. Sequencing used whole blood. These receptors were taken from an adult who was a healthcare worker with PCR-confirmed SARS-CoV-2 infection or an uninfected control (not recorded which). The CDR3 runs from the conserved cysteine through the conserved F or W. D genes are given only for firm matches. Clone size is shown for a subset of rows, as once, few, many or a class of expanded clone.

clone size	D gene	V gene	J gene	CDR3 DNA	CDR3 protein
many	TRBD1	TRBV7-2	TRBJ1-5	TGTGCCAGCAGCTCCCCCGGACAGGGACATAATCAGCCCCAGCATTTT	CASSSPGQGHNQPQHF
-	-	TRBV12-3/TRBV12-4	TRBJ1-2	TGTGCCAGCAGTTCAGGGAAGGGCTACACCTTC	CASSSGKGYTF
few	-	TRBV11-2	TRBJ1-6	TGTGCCAGCAGCTTAGGGACGGCGGCGTGGAGTTCACCCCTCCACTTT	CASSLGTAAWSSPLHF
-	-	TRBV5-1	TRBJ2-7	TGCGCCAGCAGCTTGGAACTGCTAGCGAGCTACGAGCAGTACTTC	CASSLELLASYEQYF
few	-	TRBV4-1	TRBJ2-7	TGCGCCAGCAGCCAAACCGGATCGGACTCGGGGCTCAAGCAGTACTTC	CASSQTGSDSGLKQYF
-	TRBD1	TRBV6-1	TRBJ1-2	TGTGCCAGCAGTGCGAAACGGGACAGGGATTCGGACACCTTC	CASSAKRDRDSDTF
many	TRBD1	TRBV18	TRBJ2-3	TGTGCCAGCTCCCCCATCAGGGGGACAGATACGCAGTATTTT	CASSPIRGTDTQYF
few	-	TRBV18	TRBJ2-5	TGTGCCAGCTCACCACGAGACAGGTTGGAGACCCAGTACTTC	CASSPRDRLETQYF
many	TRBD2	TRBV7-2	TRBJ2-7	TGTGCCAGCAGCTCGGGAGGACTCTACGAGCAGTACTTC	CASSSGGLYEQYF
many	-	TRBV4-2	TRBJ1-4	TGTGCCAGCAGCCAAGACGGAGACGCTGAAAAACTGTTTTTT	CASSQDGDAEKLFF
once	TRBD2	TRBV9	TRBJ2-2	TGTGCCAGCAGCCCAAGAGGACTAGCGCTCCGCGGGGAGCTGTTTTTT	CASSPRGLALRGELFF
-	-	TRBV20-1	TRBJ2-1	TGCAGTGCTAGAGAGGGGTCCAATGAGCAGTTCTTC	CSAREGSNEQFF
many	-	TRBV19	TRBJ2-2	TGTGCCAGTAGTTATCCGGCGGGGGAGCTGTTTTTT	CASSYPAGELFF
few	-	TRBV10-1	TRBJ2-1	TGCGCCAGCAGTGAACGTCAGAGCTCCTACAATGAGCAGTTCTTC	CASSERQSSYNEQFF
many	TRBD1	TRBV20-1	TRBJ2-7	TGCAGTGTGAGGGACAGGTTAGGCGAGCAGTACTTC	CSVRDRLGEQYF
many	-	TRBV27	TRBJ1-3	TGTGCCAGCAGGGGGCAGGCCTCTGGAAACACCATATATTTT	CASRGQASGNTIYF
many	-	TRBV2	TRBJ2-1	TGTGCCAGCAGTGAAACGGGATACAATGAGCAGTTCTTC	CASSETGYNEQFF
few	-	TRBV6-5	TRBJ1-2	TGTGCCAGCAGTTACAGCCTACCCGCAAACTATGGCTACACCTTC	CASSYSLPANYGYTF
few	-	TRBV20-1	TRBJ2-5	TGCAGTGCTAGAGGGGAGACCCAGTACTTC	CSARGETQYF
many	-	TRBV28	TRBJ2-7	TGTGCCAGCAGTTGGGGGGTTGGGGGCAACGAGCAGTACTTC	CASSWGVGGNEQYF
many	TRBD2	TRBV9	TRBJ2-7	TGTGCCAGCAGCCCATGGGGGGGGTCCTACGAGCAGTACTTC	CASSPWGGSYEQYF
-	TRBD2	TRBV9	TRBJ2-1	TGTGCCAGCAGCCCCCACTCACTAGCGGACAATGAGCAGTTCTTC	CASSPHSLADNEQFF
-	-	TRBV4-3	TRBJ2-3	TGCGCCAGCAGCCAAGATGTCCTTAGCGATACGCAGTATTTT	CASSQDVLSDTQYF
-	TRBD2	TRBV6-2/TRBV6-3	TRBJ2-7	TGTGCCAACTCTACAATAGCGGGAACTCAAAAGAACTACGAGCAGTACTTC	CANSTIAGTQKNYEQYF
many	-	TRBV20-1	TRBJ2-1	TGCAGTGCTAGAGTTGGTAACGCCTACAATGAGCAGTTCTTC	CSARVGNAYNEQFF
few	-	TRBV10-3	TRBJ1-5	TGTGCCATCGGGGCGGCGGGGGATCAGCCCCAGCATTTT	CAIGAAGDQPQHF
many	TRBD2	TRBV27	TRBJ2-7	TGTGCCAGCAGTTTATCCCGGGACTACTCCTACGAGCAGTACTTC	CASSLSRDYSYEQYF
-	-	TRBV7-9	TRBJ2-7	TGTGCCAGCAGCTTAATTCCCTACGAGCAGTACTTC	CASSLIPYEQYF
-	-	TRBV3-1	TRBJ2-7	TGTGCCAGCGGGACGGGATCCTACGAGCAGTACTTC	CASGTGSYEQYF
-	-	TRBV12-3/TRBV12-4	TRBJ1-5	TGTGCCAGCAGTTTTGGGGGGGGCAAGCCCCAGCATTTT	CASSFGGGKPQHF
-	TRBD1	TRBV7-9	TRBJ2-7	TGTGCCAGCAGCTCCACTACGGGACAGGGGTTTTACGAGCAGTACTTC	CASSSTTGQGFYEQYF
-	-	TRBV7-6	TRBJ2-3	TGTGCCAGCAGCCTATTACGGGACGGATTTTCAGGCGATACGCAGTATTTT	CASSLLRDGFSGDTQYF
few	-	TRBV7-9	TRBJ2-3	TGTGCCAGCAGCTTACGGTCTAGGGCGCAGTATTTT	CASSLRSRAQYF
few	-	TRBV9	TRBJ1-2	TGTGCCAGCAGCGTAGGGGGCGATGGCTACACCTTC	CASSVGGDGYTF
many	-	TRBV28	TRBJ1-5	TGTGCCAGCAGTGTTTCTAATCAGCCCCAGCATTTT	CASSVSNQPQHF
many	-	TRBV5-1	TRBJ2-2	TGCGCCAGCAGCTTGAACGCAGCTGGCGGGGAGCTGTTTTTT	CASSLNAAGGELFF
few	TRBD2	TRBV20-1	TRBJ2-3	TGCAGTGCCATATCGGGCGGGAGGTCGACAGATACGCAGTATTTT	CSAISGGRSTDTQYF
-	TRBD1	TRBV10-3	TRBJ2-7	TGTGCCACCCGGACAGGGGCGAGTTTGGACGAGCAGTACTTC	CATRTGASLDEQYF
few	TRBD2	TRBV5-5	TRBJ2-5	TGTGCCAGCAGCTTGGTGCGGACTAGCGTACAAGAGACCCAGTACTTC	CASSLVRTSVQETQYF
many	-	TRBV4-3	TRBJ2-7	TGCGCCAGCAGCCAAGATTTGGCAGGGAGCAGGAACGAGCAGTACTTC	CASSQDLAGSRNEQYF
-	-	TRBV9	TRBJ2-1	-	CASSVAAGTSEFF
many	-	TRBV30	TRBJ2-3	TGTGCCTGGAGTCGGACCCAAAATCGTGAGGAATATTTT	CAWSRTQNREEYF
-	-	TRBV28	TRBJ2-7	TGTGCCAGCAGTTTAGGAGTTTTGCGGGAGCAGTACTTC	CASSLGVLREQYF
few	TRBD1	TRBV9	TRBJ2-7	TGTGCCAGCAGCCCGTGGACAGGGGGGAACGAGCAGTACTTC	CASSPWTGGNEQYF
many	-	TRBV5-6	TRBJ1-5	TGTGCCAGCAGCTTGACAGAGAGGAGCAATCAGCCCCAGCATTTT	CASSLTERSNQPQHF
many	-	TRBV18	TRBJ2-7	TGTGCCAGCTCACCAATGTCAGGGGACGAGCAGTACTTC	CASSPMSGDEQYF
few	-	TRBV5-6	TRBJ2-1	TGTGCCAGCAGAGGCCACAATGAGCAGTTCTTC	CASRGHNEQFF
-	-	TRBV7-9	TRBJ1-5	TGTGCCAGCAGCTCCACCACCCTTGGGAATCAGCCCCAGCATTTT	CASSSTTLGNQPQHF
many	-	TRBV11-3	TRBJ2-7	TGTGCCAGCAGCTTAGAGGGGGCGCTTGGAACCGAGCAGTACTTC	CASSLEGALGTEQYF
many	TRBD1	TRBV18	TRBJ2-5	TGTGCCAGCTCACCAAACCCCGGGACAGGACAAGAGACCCAGTACTTC	CASSPNPGTGQETQYF